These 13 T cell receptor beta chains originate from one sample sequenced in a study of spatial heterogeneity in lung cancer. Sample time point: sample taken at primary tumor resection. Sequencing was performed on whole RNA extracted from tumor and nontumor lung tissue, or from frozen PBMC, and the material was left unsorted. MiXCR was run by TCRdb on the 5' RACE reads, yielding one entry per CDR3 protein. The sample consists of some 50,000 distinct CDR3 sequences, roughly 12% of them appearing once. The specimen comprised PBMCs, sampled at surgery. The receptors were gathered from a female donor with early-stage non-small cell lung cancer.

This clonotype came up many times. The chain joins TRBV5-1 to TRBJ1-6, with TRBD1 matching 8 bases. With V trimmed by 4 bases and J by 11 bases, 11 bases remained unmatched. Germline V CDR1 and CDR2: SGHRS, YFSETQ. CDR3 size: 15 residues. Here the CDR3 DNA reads TGCGCCAGCAGCGGGAGGACAGGGACTTATGCACCCCTCCACTTT. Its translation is CASSGRTGTYAPLHF.

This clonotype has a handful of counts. In DNA form, the CDR3 reads TGTGCCAGCAGCTTAAATCTGAGGGCAGGGAAGGCCAGCACAGATACGCAGTATTTT. It specifies CASSLNLRAGKASTDTQYF. J is TRBJ2-3 and V is TRBV11-2; D is tentatively TRBD1 or TRBD2 (5 bases each). Germline V gives CDR1 SGHAT, CDR2 FQNNGV. Deletions cut 2 bases from V and 0 bases from J, with 21 bases between. The CDR3 totals 19 residues.

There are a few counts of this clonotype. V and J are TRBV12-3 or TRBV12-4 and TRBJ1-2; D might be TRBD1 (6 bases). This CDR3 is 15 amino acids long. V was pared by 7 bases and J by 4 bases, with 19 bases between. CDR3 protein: CASTLAGAGSYGYTF. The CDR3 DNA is TGTGCCAGCACCCTCGCGGGGGCAGGGAGCTATGGCTACACCTTC.

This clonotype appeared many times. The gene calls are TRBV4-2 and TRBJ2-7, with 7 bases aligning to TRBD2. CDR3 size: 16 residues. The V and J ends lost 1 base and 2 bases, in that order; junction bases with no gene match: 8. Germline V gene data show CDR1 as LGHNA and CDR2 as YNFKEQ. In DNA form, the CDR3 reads TGTGCCAGCAGCCAAGTAGTACCAGCGGGGCCCTACGAGCAGTACTTC. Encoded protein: CASSQVVPAGPYEQYF.

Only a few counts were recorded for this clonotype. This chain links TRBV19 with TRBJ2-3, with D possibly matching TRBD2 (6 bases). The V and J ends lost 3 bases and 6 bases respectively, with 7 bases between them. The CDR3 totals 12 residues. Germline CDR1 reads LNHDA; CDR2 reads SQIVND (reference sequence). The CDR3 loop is CASSIGGDTQYF. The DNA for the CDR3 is TGTGCCAGTAGTATTGGAGGGGATACGCAGTATTTT. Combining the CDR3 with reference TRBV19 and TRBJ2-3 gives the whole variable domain DGGITQSPKYLFRKEGQNVTLSCEQNLNHDAMYWYRQDPGQGLRLIYYSQIVNDFQKGDIAEGYSVSREKKESFPLTVTSAQKNPTAFYLCASSIGGDTQYFGPGTRLTVL.

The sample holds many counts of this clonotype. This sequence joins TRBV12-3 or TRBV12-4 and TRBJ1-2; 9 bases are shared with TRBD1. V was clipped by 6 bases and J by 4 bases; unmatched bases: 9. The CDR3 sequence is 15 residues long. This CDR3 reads CASSFTGGAGYGYTF. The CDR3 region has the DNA TGTGCCAGCAGCTTTACAGGGGGCGCTGGCTATGGCTACACCTTC.

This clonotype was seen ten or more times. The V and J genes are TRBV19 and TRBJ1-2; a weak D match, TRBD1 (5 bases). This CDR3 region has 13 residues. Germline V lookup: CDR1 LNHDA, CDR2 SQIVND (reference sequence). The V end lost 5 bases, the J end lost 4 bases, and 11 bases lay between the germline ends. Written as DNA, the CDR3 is TGTGCCAGTAGTCCCCAGGGCGGCTATGGCTACACCTTC. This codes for CASSPQGGYGYTF.

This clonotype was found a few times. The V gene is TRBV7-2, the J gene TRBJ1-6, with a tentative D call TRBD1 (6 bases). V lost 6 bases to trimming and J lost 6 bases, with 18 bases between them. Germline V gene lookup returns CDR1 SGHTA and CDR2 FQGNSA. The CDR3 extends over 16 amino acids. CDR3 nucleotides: TGTGCCAGCAGGAAAGCTTGGACAGACCGTAATTCACCCCTCCACTTT. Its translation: CASRKAWTDRNSPLHF.

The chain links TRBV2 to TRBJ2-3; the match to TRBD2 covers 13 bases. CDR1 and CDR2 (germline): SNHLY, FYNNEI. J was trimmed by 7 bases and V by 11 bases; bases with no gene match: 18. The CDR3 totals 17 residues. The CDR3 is CAGGRTGTSGEGYTQYF. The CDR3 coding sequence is TGTGCCGGCGGGAGAACCGGGACTAGCGGGGAGGGGTATACGCAGTATTTT.

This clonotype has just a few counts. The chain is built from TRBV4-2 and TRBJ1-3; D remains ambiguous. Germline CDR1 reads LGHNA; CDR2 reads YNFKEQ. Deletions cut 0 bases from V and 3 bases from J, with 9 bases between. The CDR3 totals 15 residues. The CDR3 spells CASSQDIGSGNTIYF. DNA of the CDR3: TGTGCCAGCAGCCAAGACATAGGGAGTGGAAACACCATATATTTT.

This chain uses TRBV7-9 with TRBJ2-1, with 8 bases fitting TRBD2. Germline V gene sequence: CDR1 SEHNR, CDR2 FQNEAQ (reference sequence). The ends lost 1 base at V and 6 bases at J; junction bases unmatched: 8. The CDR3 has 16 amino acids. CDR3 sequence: CASSLVLGGGINEQFF. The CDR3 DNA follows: TGTGCCAGCAGCTTAGTGCTGGGCGGGGGGATCAATGAGCAGTTCTTC.

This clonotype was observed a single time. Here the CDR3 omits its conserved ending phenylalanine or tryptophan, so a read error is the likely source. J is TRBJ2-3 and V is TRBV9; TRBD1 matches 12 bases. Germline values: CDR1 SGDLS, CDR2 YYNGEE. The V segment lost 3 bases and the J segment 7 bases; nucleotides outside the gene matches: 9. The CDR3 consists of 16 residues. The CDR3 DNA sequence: TGTGCCAGCAGCGCCCTACCGGGACAGGGGGCAAATACGCAGTATATT. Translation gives CASSALPGQGANTQYI.

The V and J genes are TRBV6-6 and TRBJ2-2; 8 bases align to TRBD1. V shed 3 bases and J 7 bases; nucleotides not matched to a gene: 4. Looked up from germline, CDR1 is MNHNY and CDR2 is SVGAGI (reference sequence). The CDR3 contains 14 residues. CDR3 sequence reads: CASSYSQGVGELFF. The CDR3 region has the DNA TGTGCCAGCAGTTATTCACAGGGGGTCGGGGAGCTGTTTTTT.